This T cell receptor (beta chain) stems from a study of tumor-infiltrating lymphocytes in primary liver carcinoma. The overall study: Ages ranged from 30 to 69, with HCC or mixed HCC-cholangiocarcinoma. Each sample had roughly 3.5 to 7.5 million productive TCRbeta reads regardless of tissue type.

The source material, 20-30 mg of unsorted bulk tissue, was used to co-extract RNA and DNA. Tumors were each sampled at five separate regions. The study, taken as a whole, reports: Tumor top-250-clone fraction significantly exceeded that of blood (p = 0.039).

This clonotype was seen at least ten times. As yet, its antigen is unknown. The CDR3 is 12 residues long. V was clipped by 5 bases and J by 10 bases; unmatched bases: 5. Germline CDR1 SGHVS, CDR2 FQNEAQ. A constant-region primer primed TCR beta cDNA synthesis from 450 to 550 ng of total RNA. TCR beta libraries came from three nested multiplex PCR rounds using slightly modified ARM-PCR. Each of the first two PCR rounds ran about 9 cycles with TRBV1-TRBV30 forward and C-beta reverse primers. MiXCR, run by TCRdb on the multiplex PCR reads, gives a single entry per CDR3 protein. The data hold 30,000 to 35,000 distinct CDR3 sequences, with 60% to 85% observed a single time.

The sequenced sample was liver tumor tissue from sampling region 5. As to subset: tumor region T5, tumor centre. The rearrangement links TRBV7-8 to TRBJ2-1; 7 bases match TRBD2. The sequence was obtained from a man aged 35-49 years with primary liver carcinoma and hepatitis B virus infection. The CDR3 spells CASSMTSREQFF. Written as DNA, the CDR3 is TGTGCCAGCAGCATGACTAGCCGGGAGCAGTTCTTC.